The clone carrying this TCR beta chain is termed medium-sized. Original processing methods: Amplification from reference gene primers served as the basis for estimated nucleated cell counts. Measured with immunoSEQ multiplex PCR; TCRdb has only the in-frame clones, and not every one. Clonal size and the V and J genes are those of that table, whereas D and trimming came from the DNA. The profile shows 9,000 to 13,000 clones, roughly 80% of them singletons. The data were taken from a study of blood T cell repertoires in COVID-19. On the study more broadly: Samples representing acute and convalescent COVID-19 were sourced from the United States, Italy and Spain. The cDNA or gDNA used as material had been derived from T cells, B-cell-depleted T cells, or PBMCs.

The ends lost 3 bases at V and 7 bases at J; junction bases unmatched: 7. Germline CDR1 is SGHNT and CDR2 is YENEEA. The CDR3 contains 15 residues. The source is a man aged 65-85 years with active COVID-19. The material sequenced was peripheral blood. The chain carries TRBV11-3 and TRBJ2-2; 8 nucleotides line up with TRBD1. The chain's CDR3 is CASSLRTGYNGELFF. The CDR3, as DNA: TGTGCCAGCAGCTTGAGGACAGGGTACAACGGGGAGCTGTTTTTT.